The clone carrying this T cell receptor beta chain was detected only a few times. Its target is unknown. Amplification of TCR beta CDR3 regions used RNA as the template. HTBI primers were employed in a first-round RT-PCR of the TCR CDR3. MiXCR, applied by TCRdb to the multiplex PCR reads, yields one record per CDR3 protein. This table holds over 700,000 distinct CDR3 sequences, around 40% found once. These data belong to a study of T cells in Graves' hyperthyroidism and ophthalmopathy. Over 18 months, lack of ophthalmopathy progression marked Graves' hyperthyroidism as stable. Exclusion followed for patients with uncontrolled infection, other autoimmune disease, pregnancy or lactation. Diagnosing involved the use of clinical symptoms, serum thyroxine and TRAb, thyroid ultrasound and orbital computed tomography. V was clipped by 0 bases and J by 5 bases, with 13 bases between them. CDR3 size: 15 residues. Germline CDR1 is SGHDN and CDR2 is FVKESK.

Overall study results and limits: Ophthalmopathy could be told apart from stable hyperthyroidism with a 13 V-J model.

The sequence was collected from a woman in her thirties or forties with Graves' hyperthyroidism. Sequencing was carried out using blood. The rearrangement uses TRBV14 and TRBJ1-1; a possible D gene is TRBD1 (5 bases). The DNA of the CDR3 is TGTGCCAGCAGCCAAGAACCAGGGCTATATACTGAAGCTTTCTTT. Encoded protein: CASSQEPGLYTEAFF.